The 27 T cell receptor beta chains below come from one sample, sequenced in a study of T cells in Graves' hyperthyroidism and ophthalmopathy. Amplification targeted TCR beta CDR3 regions from RNA transcripts. The HTBI primer set served for first-round RT-PCR of the TCR CDR3. TCRdb fed the multiplex PCR reads into MiXCR, producing one record per CDR3 protein. Found here are a few hundred thousand distinct CDR3 sequences, roughly 15% of them singletons; the top ten hold approximately 19%. Sequencing input: blood. Source of these receptors: a woman in her sixties with Graves' ophthalmopathy.

The V and J genes are TRBV20-1 and TRBJ2-3, with TRBD1 matching over 9 bases. Germline V gene sequence: CDR1 DFQATT, CDR2 SNEGSKA (reference sequence). After removal of 5 bases from V and 6 bases from J, the junction contained 15 bases not matched to a gene. This CDR3 has 16 amino acids. CDR3 DNA: TGCAGTGCTCCGCCGGGGACAGGGTTTTTTCCCGATACGCAGTATTTT. Residues: CSAPPGTGFFPDTQYF.

V and J are TRBV9 and TRBJ2-1, with TRBD2 identical over 9 bases. V lost 3 bases, J lost 4 bases, and 8 bases stayed unmatched. The CDR3 is made up of 16 amino acids. Germline V lookup: CDR1 SGDLS, CDR2 YYNGEE. DNA for the CDR3: TGTGCCAGCAGCGCCCAGCGGAGCGGGAGGTACAATGAGCAGTTCTTC. Its translation: CASSAQRSGRYNEQFF.

As for this clonotype: It may be a read error: a sequence one base away is much more abundant. V and J are TRBV2 and TRBJ2-7; 9 nucleotides line up with TRBD1. The CDR3 is made up of 16 amino acids. V lost 9 bases to trimming and J lost 6 bases; unmatched junction nucleotides: 18. Germline V CDR1 and CDR2: SNHLY, FYNNEI. For the CDR3, the DNA is TGTGCCAGATCCAACCCGGTGGGGACAGGGAGCTCCGAGCAGTACTTC. Residues: CARSNPVGTGSSEQYF.

With respect to this clonotype: A much larger clone differs by one base, so this may be a read error. The CDR3 spells CASKTGLNDEQFF. Here the CDR3 DNA reads TGTGCCAGCAAGACGGGACTTAACGATGAGCAGTTCTTC. The chain combines TRBV2 with TRBJ2-1; tentatively, D is TRBD2 (6 bases). From germline, CDR1 is SNHLY and CDR2 FYNNEI. The CDR3 runs 13 residues. Trimming pared 7 bases from V and 8 bases from J, leaving 15 bases between.

There are many counts of this clonotype. The gene calls are TRBV28 and TRBJ1-5; perhaps TRBD1 as D (5 bases). This CDR3 spans 15 amino acids. The V end was cut by 8 bases, the J end by 1 base, with 15 bases between. Germline V gives CDR1 MDHEN, CDR2 SYDVKM. The CDR3 is CASHDLAGSNQPQHF. CDR3 bases: TGTGCCAGCCACGACCTGGCAGGGAGCAATCAGCCCCAGCATTTT.

This clonotype was detected only once. V is TRBV2 and J is TRBJ2-7; TRBD1 or TRBD2 may be the D gene (5 bases each). Germline V CDR1 and CDR2: SNHLY, FYNNEI. V shed 6 bases and J shed 0 bases, with 15 bases lying between them. This CDR3 is built from 15 residues. The CDR3 sequence is CASRLRDLGSYEQYF. CDR3 coding DNA: TGTGCCAGCAGGTTGAGGGACCTCGGCTCCTACGAGCAGTACTTC.

The CDR3: CASSLWESETQYF. DNA of the CDR3: TGCGCCAGCAGCTTGTGGGAGTCAGAGACCCAGTACTTC. The V and J genes are TRBV5-1 and TRBJ2-5, with D tentatively TRBD2 (5 bases). CDR3 length: 13 residues. The germline V gene has CDR1 SGHRS and CDR2 YFSETQ. V dropped 1 base and J dropped 4 bases, with 8 bases sitting between them.

The rearrangement joins TRBV6-1 to TRBJ2-3, with 7 bases lining up with TRBD1. CDR1 and CDR2 (germline): MNHNS, SASEGT. With 8 bases clipped from V and 4 bases from J, the junction kept 6 bases outside the gene matches. CDR3 length: 13 amino acids. CDR3 region: CASGIQGSDTQYF. In DNA form, the CDR3 reads TGTGCCAGCGGAATACAGGGGTCAGATACGCAGTATTTT.

The chain recombines TRBV29-1 with TRBJ1-5; 12 bases map to TRBD1. Germline CDR1 and CDR2: SQVTM and ANQGSEA. This CDR3 has 15 residues. The J segment lost 1 base and the V segment lost 6 bases, leaving 4 bases of the junction unmatched. CDR3 sequence: CSVSGTGGSNQPQHF. The CDR3 nucleotides are TGCAGCGTATCCGGGACAGGGGGCAGCAATCAGCCCCAGCATTTT. The full variable domain, with the rest looked up from reference TRBV29-1 and TRBJ1-5, is SAVISQKPSRDICQRGTSLTIQCQVDSQVTMMFWYRQQPGQSLTLIATANQGSEATYESGFVIDKFPISRPNLTFSTLTVSNMSPEDSSIYLCSVSGTGGSNQPQHFGDGTRLSIL.

The rearrangement links TRBV4-2 to TRBJ2-7, with a possible D match to TRBD2 (6 bases). The CDR3 loop spans 15 amino acids. The germline V gene encodes CDR1 LGHNA and CDR2 YNFKEQ. Trimming took 0 bases from V and 7 from J, leaving 16 bases between them. The CDR3 nucleotides are TGTGCCAGCAGCCAAGATGAGGGACTCCGAGGGGAGCAGTACTTC. It codes for CASSQDEGLRGEQYF.

At least ten counts were recorded for this clonotype. The chain is built from TRBV27 and TRBJ2-7, with D perhaps matching TRBD2 (5 bases). CDR3 size: 14 residues. Germline CDR1 reads MNHEY; CDR2 reads SMNVEV (reference sequence). V lost 2 bases to trimming and J lost 2 bases, with 10 bases between them. CDR3 DNA: TGTGCCAGCAGTTTAAGAGGGCAAGCCTACGAGCAGTACTTC. Encoded protein: CASSLRGQAYEQYF.

This clonotype was observed at least ten times. The rearrangement uses TRBV20-1 and TRBJ1-1, with D unclear. The CDR3 runs to 13 residues. Germline V gives CDR1 DFQATT, CDR2 SNEGSKA (reference sequence). Trimming took off 0 bases at V and 1 base at J, with 6 bases between the two ends. CDR3 amino acids: CSARDAENTEAFF. CDR3 DNA: TGCAGTGCTAGAGATGCGGAGAACACTGAAGCTTTCTTT.

This clonotype has at least ten counts. The chain joins TRBV4-1 to TRBJ2-5; D remains ambiguous. Germline CDR1 and CDR2: MGHRA and YSYEKL. V was clipped by 1 base and J by 5 bases, with 8 bases between them. The CDR3 contains 13 residues. CDR3 coding DNA: TGCGCCAGCAGCCAAGTTATTCAGGAGACCCAGTACTTC. Protein product: CASSQVIQETQYF.

In nucleotides, the CDR3 is TGTGCCAGCAGTGAAGAGCGGCTTAACTCCTACAATGAGCAGTTCTTC. Its translation is CASSEERLNSYNEQFF. The chain employs TRBV6-1 and TRBJ2-1; weak D call: TRBD2 (5 bases). V shed 1 base and J shed 0 bases, with 10 bases lying between them. Germline CDR1 and CDR2: MNHNS and SASEGT. This CDR3 is built from 16 residues.

The rearrangement links TRBV28 to TRBJ1-5; tentatively, D is TRBD1 (5 bases). The germline V gene has CDR1 MDHEN and CDR2 SYDVKM. CDR3 size: 15 residues. Deletions cut 5 bases from V and 0 bases from J, with 11 bases between. The CDR3 DNA follows: TGTGCCAGCAGTCGGGGACCCTATAGCAATCAGCCCCAGCATTTT. Translating gives CASSRGPYSNQPQHF.

V and J are TRBV6-6 and TRBJ2-1, with D possibly TRBD2 on 6 matching bases. The CDR3 totals 16 residues. Trimming left V 0 bases short and J 9 bases short, with 18 bases between. Germline lookup yields CDR1 MNHNY and CDR2 SVGAGI (reference sequence). CDR3 coding DNA: TGTGCCAGCAGTTACTCCGGGGGAGTCAGTCCGGCTGAGCAGTTCTTC. This translates into CASSYSGGVSPAEQFF.

Ten or more counts support this clonotype. This chain joins TRBV20-1 and TRBJ2-1; 7 bases line up with TRBD1. J lost 0 bases, V lost 4 bases, and 3 bases had no gene match. Germline V gene lookup returns CDR1 DFQATT and CDR2 SNEGSKA (reference sequence). This CDR3 has 14 residues. The CDR3 sequence is CSATTGASYNEQFF. The CDR3 nucleotides read TGCAGTGCTACCACAGGGGCCTCCTACAATGAGCAGTTCTTC.

This clonotype was seen ten or more times. The V call is TRBV25-1, the J call TRBJ2-5, with D maybe TRBD2 (7 bases). The V end lost 2 bases, the J end lost 5 bases, and 15 bases lay between the germline ends. Germline CDR1 and CDR2: MGHDK and SYGVNS. The CDR3 is 15 amino acids. CDR3 residues: CASSEEGGRWETQYF. CDR3 DNA: TGTGCCAGCAGTGAAGAGGGGGGGCGCTGGGAGACCCAGTACTTC.

The chain recombines TRBV6-1 with TRBJ2-3; TRBD1 matches 12 bases. The V gene's germline CDR1 is MNHNS and CDR2 SASEGT. This CDR3 is 18 amino acids long. Trimming cost V 10 bases and J 3 bases; bases outside gene matches: 17. For the CDR3, the DNA is TGTGCCACTGGGGTGGGGACAGGGGGCGTAGGGGGGACAGATACGCAGTATTTT. The encoded protein is CATGVGTGGVGGTDTQYF.

This chain connects TRBV29-1 to TRBJ1-3; 7 positions agree with TRBD1. The germline CDR1 and CDR2 sequences are SQVTM and ANQGSEA. The CDR3 has 14 amino acids. Germline trimming cut 5 bases from V and 0 bases from J; bases unmatched to any gene: 4. The CDR3 DNA reads as TGCAGCGTTAGAGGGACAGTCTCTGGAAACACCATATATTTT. Translation gives CSVRGTVSGNTIYF.

This clonotype occurred a few times. The CDR3 is CASSFVGLTGELFF. CDR3 bases: TGTGCCAGCAGTTTCGTAGGTTTAACCGGGGAGCTGTTTTTT. The chain employs TRBV12-3 or TRBV12-4 and TRBJ2-2, with no clear D. The CDR3 extends over 14 amino acids. V was pared by 3 bases and J by 5 bases, with 10 bases between.

The chain links TRBV4-2 to TRBJ1-1, with D uncertain. The CDR3 is 15 amino acids. CDR1 LGHNA and CDR2 YNFKEQ come from the germline V gene. V gave up 2 bases and J gave up 1 base, with 11 bases separating them. CDR3 in amino acids: CASSQLVGTNTEAFF. CDR3 sequence (DNA): TGTGCCAGCAGCCAACTCGTGGGTACGAACACTGAAGCTTTCTTT.

This clonotype was recorded at least ten times. The chain couples TRBV14 to TRBJ1-1; tentative D call: TRBD1 (5 bases). Per the germline V gene, CDR1 is SGHDN and CDR2 is FVKESK. This CDR3 has 16 residues. Trimming shortened V by 4 bases and J by 4 bases, and 19 bases separated the two germline ends. CDR3 loop: CASSPLSGRALTEAFF. The CDR3 bases are TGTGCCAGCAGCCCCCTGAGTGGCAGGGCCCTCACTGAAGCTTTCTTT.

This clonotype has ten or more counts. The chain joins TRBV2 to TRBJ1-1, with D perhaps TRBD1 (5 bases). CDR3 length equals 14 residues. From germline, CDR1 is SNHLY and CDR2 FYNNEI. V shed 8 bases and J shed 3 bases, with 16 bases lying between them. In DNA form, the CDR3 reads TGTGCCAGCTGGGGGGAAGGCCTTCACACTGAAGCTTTCTTT. Its protein product is CASWGEGLHTEAFF.

This chain uses TRBV20-1 with TRBJ1-1; D unclear. The CDR3 runs 13 residues. Germline V gene data show CDR1 as DFQATT and CDR2 as SNEGSKA (reference sequence). The V and J ends lost 5 bases and 2 bases respectively, with 12 bases between them. The CDR3 nucleotides read TGCAGTGCTGGCGGAGGGTCCAACACTGAAGCTTTCTTT. This gives the protein CSAGGGSNTEAFF.

This clonotype was counted ten times or more. This chain links TRBV7-6 with TRBJ2-5; D remains ambiguous. Between the trimmed V and J ends, which lost 1 base and 4 bases, there was a span of 10 bases. The CDR3 loop spans 14 amino acids. Germline CDR1 reads SGHVS; CDR2 reads FNYEAQ. In DNA, the CDR3 is TGTGCCAGCAGCTTAGAAGTGGCTAGAGAGACCCAGTACTTC. It is translated as CASSLEVARETQYF.

The table lists this clonotype with many counts. This chain links TRBV7-2 with TRBJ2-3; D unresolved. V was shortened by 1 base and J by 4 bases, with 6 bases between the two germline ends. This CDR3 comprises 13 residues. Germline values: CDR1 SGHTA, CDR2 FQGNSA. DNA of the CDR3: TGTGCCAGCAGCTTAGGGGCGTCAGATACGCAGTATTTT. Translating it yields CASSLGASDTQYF.